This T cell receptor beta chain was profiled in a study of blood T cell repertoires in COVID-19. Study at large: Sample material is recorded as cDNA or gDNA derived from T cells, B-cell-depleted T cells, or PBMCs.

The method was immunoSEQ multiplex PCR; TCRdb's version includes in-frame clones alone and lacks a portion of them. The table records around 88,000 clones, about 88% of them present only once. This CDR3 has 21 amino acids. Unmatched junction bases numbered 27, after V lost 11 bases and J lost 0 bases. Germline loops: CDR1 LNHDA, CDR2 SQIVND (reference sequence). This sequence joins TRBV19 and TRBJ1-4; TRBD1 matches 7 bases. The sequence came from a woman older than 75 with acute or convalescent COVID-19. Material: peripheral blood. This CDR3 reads CAPSWGQLPQGSCPTNEKLFF. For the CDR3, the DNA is TGTGCCCCCTCTTGGGGACAGCTACCTCAGGGGAGTTGTCCAACTAATGAAAAACTGTTTTTT.